One and the same sample provided the 7 T cell receptor beta chains below, sequenced in a study of human T cells and chemical hapten exposure. The time point: pre-sensitization, week 0. Treatment specified: therapeutic diphenylcyclopropenone sensitization with weekly scalp DPC. TCRdb re-called the RACE reads through MiXCR, storing one row per CDR3 protein. Of 300,000 to 450,000 distinct CDR3 sequences detected, roughly 5% appear once; the ten largest clones hold just over 2.5%. The material was whole blood, obtained in connection with sensitization to the hapten diphenylcyclopropenone (DPC). These TCRs come from a woman aged 50 to 60 with alopecia areata. Some clones in this sample may be carry-over from other donors' samples.

There are many counts of this clonotype. The rearrangement joins TRBV10-2 to TRBJ2-3; 8 nucleotides line up with TRBD1. Unmatched junction bases numbered 5, after V lost 4 bases and J lost 5 bases. Germline CDR1 is WSHSY and CDR2 is SAAADI. The CDR3 consists of 14 residues. DNA of the CDR3: TGCGCCAGCAGTGGGGCACAGGGGGGAGATACGCAGTATTTT. Translation: CASSGAQGGDTQYF.

This clonotype was counted at least ten times. The genes are TRBV6-1 and TRBJ1-2; tentative D call: TRBD1 (6 bases). In germline, CDR1 is MNHNS, CDR2 SASEGT. This CDR3 is built from 15 residues. The V end lost 4 bases, the J end lost 4 bases, and 16 bases lay between the germline ends. The CDR3 sequence is CASSVESGGGYGYTF. The CDR3 bases are TGTGCCAGCAGTGTCGAGAGTGGAGGGGGCTATGGCTACACCTTC.

The V call is TRBV9, the J call TRBJ1-5; possible D gene TRBD1, 6 bases. CDR1 and CDR2 from the germline V gene are SGDLS and YYNGEE. The V and J ends lost 4 bases and 5 bases respectively, with 16 bases between them. The CDR3 extends over 15 amino acids. CDR3: CASSPRGQYDQPQHF. Here the CDR3 DNA reads TGTGCCAGCAGCCCCCGAGGACAGTACGATCAGCCCCAGCATTTT.

This clonotype occurred a few times. This rearrangement joins TRBV6-2 or TRBV6-3 to TRBJ2-1; 9 nucleotides match TRBD2. The J segment lost 7 bases and the V segment lost 0 bases, leaving 7 bases of the junction unmatched. The length of the CDR3 is 16 residues. Looked up from germline, CDR1 is MNHEY and CDR2 is SVGEGT. CDR3 sequence: CASSYSAGGGLNEQFF. The CDR3 DNA is TGTGCCAGCAGTTACTCGGCGGGAGGGGGTTTAAATGAGCAGTTCTTC.

This sequence joins TRBV11-2 and TRBJ2-7, with 9 positions matching TRBD1. CDR3 length equals 16 residues. V lost 1 base, J lost 4 bases, and 8 bases stayed unmatched. Germline V gives CDR1 SGHAT, CDR2 FQNNGV. This CDR3 is CASSLVGTGLKYEQYF. CDR3 sequence (DNA): TGTGCCAGCAGCTTAGTTGGGACAGGGTTAAAGTACGAGCAGTACTTC.

Many counts were recorded for this clonotype. The chain recombines TRBV5-5 with TRBJ2-1; 8 bases line up with TRBD1. This CDR3 is 16 amino acids long. V was clipped by 4 bases and J by 4 bases; unmatched bases: 10. CDR1 is SGHKS and CDR2 is YYEKEE in the germline V gene (reference sequence). CDR3 DNA: TGTGCCAGCAGCCGGATAGGACAGGGCAGTTACAATGAGCAGTTCTTC. Translation: CASSRIGQGSYNEQFF.

This clonotype was seen many times. V usage is TRBV6-1 and J usage is TRBJ1-2, with no clear D. This CDR3 comprises 12 residues. V was clipped by 0 bases and J by 8 bases, with 7 bases between them. Per germline, CDR1 MNHNS and CDR2 SASEGT. The CDR3 sequence: CASSEAVSGYTF. CDR3 nucleotide sequence: TGTGCCAGCAGTGAAGCGGTCTCCGGCTACACCTTC.